The text below deals with one TCR beta chain. The sample is drawn from a study of blood T cell repertoires in COVID-19. Whole-study context: Collection of acute and convalescent COVID-19 samples took place in the United States, Italy and Spain. T cells, B-cell-depleted T cells, or PBMCs supplied cDNA or gDNA.

Trimming left V 3 bases short and J 5 bases short, with 8 bases between. The germline V gene encodes CDR1 KGHSH and CDR2 LQKENI. The CDR3 is 13 residues long. Original methodology: For nucleated cells, counts were estimated from reference gene primer amplification. Libraries were prepared by immunoSEQ multiplex PCR; TCRdb keeps only in-frame clonotypes and omits some of them. The D gene and trimming were derived from the DNA, and the V and J assignments and clone size from that table. Altogether 90,000 to 110,000 clones are present, over 75% being singletons, with the ten largest covering around 4.1%.

This clonotype originated in a man over 45 with acute or convalescent COVID-19. The sequenced sample consisted of peripheral blood. The chain joins TRBV18 to TRBJ1-5; no firm D call. CDR3 coding DNA: TGTGCCAGCTCACCGGGGAGGGATCAGCCCCAGCATTTT. This encodes CASSPGRDQPQHF.